This T cell receptor (beta chain) emerged from a study of cytomegalovirus exposure and HLA in healthy donors. Using immunoSEQ multiplex PCR, the repertoire was profiled, and TCRdb retains in-frame clones only, with some absent. Of some 130,000 clones detected, 75% to 90% appear once; the ten largest clones hold more than 0.95%. In regard to this clone: Its antigen is undetermined.

General study findings and limits: In vitro work confirmed that a few CMV-associated chains recognize CMV antigens. The listing of 160 or so TCR beta chains classed them as cytomegalovirus-associated.

Germline assignment: CDR1 LNHDA and CDR2 SQIVND (reference sequence). V was pared by 6 bases and J by 5 bases, with 8 bases of the junction left unmatched. The CDR3 runs to 15 residues. The chain employs TRBV19 and TRBJ2-2, with 8 bases aligning to TRBD1. Sequenced sample: PBMCs. This TCR was recovered from a woman aged 18-29 years in good health and CMV-seronegative. CDR3 sequence: CASSRGQGMTGELFF. CDR3 in DNA: TGTGCCAGTAGCCGCGGACAGGGTATGACCGGGGAGCTGTTTTTT.